This is a list of T cell receptor beta chains from one sample in a study of graft-versus-host responses after intestinal transplantation. Sequencing used immunoSEQ multiplex PCR; TCRdb keeps in-frame clones, though not all of them. Of roughly 3,900 clones listed, 65% to 90% are singletons. The sample consisted of ileum tissue, taken 650 to 680 days after intestinal transplant. These receptors all come from a human patient who received an intestinal transplant, so some T cells may come from the graft donor. The CDR3 runs from the conserved cysteine through the conserved F or W. The order of the fields is J gene, D gene, clone size, V gene, CDR3 DNA, CDR3 protein. D genes are given only for firm matches. Only some rows state a clone size, as once, few, many or a class for expanded clones.

j_gene: TRBJ2-2
d_gene: NA
abundance: NA
v_gene: TRBV19
CDR3nt: TGTGCCAGTAGTATATATTCAGGGTTAGGCACCGGGGAGCTGTTTTTT
CDR3aa: CASSIYSGLGTGELFF

j_gene: TRBJ2-6
d_gene: NA
abundance: few
v_gene: TRBV12-1
CDR3nt: TGTGCCAGCAGCTTGCACTATGTTATAGGACAAAGTCGGGCCAACGTCCTGACTTTC
CDR3aa: CASSLHYVIGQSRANVLTF

j_gene: TRBJ2-1
d_gene: NA
abundance: NA
v_gene: TRBV9
CDR3nt: TGTGCCAGCAGCGCGGGGGGCAGCTCCTACAATGAGCAGTTCTTC
CDR3aa: CASSAGGSSYNEQFF

j_gene: TRBJ1-2
d_gene: NA
abundance: NA
v_gene: TRBV30
CDR3nt: TGTGCCTGGAGCGGGCAGGCAGGGGCCTATGGCTACACCTTC
CDR3aa: CAWSGQAGAYGYTF

j_gene: TRBJ1-4
d_gene: TRBD1
abundance: NA
v_gene: TRBV30
CDR3nt: TGTGCCTGGAGTGTAGGGGGCAATAATGAAAAACTGTTTTTT
CDR3aa: CAWSVGGNNEKLFF

j_gene: TRBJ2-1
d_gene: NA
abundance: NA
v_gene: TRBV5-4
CDR3nt: TGTGCCAGCAGCTTGGCCCACGGGTATGGTGAGCAGTTCTTC
CDR3aa: CASSLAHGYGEQFF

j_gene: TRBJ1-2
d_gene: NA
abundance: few
v_gene: TRBV19
CDR3nt: TGTGCCAGTACCCCCGGACAGAGCTATGGCTACACCTTC
CDR3aa: CASTPGQSYGYTF

j_gene: TRBJ2-7
d_gene: TRBD1
abundance: NA
v_gene: TRBV2
CDR3nt: TGTGCCAACCGGGACAGGCGGTCCTACGAGCAGTACTTC
CDR3aa: CANRDRRSYEQYF

j_gene: TRBJ2-7
d_gene: NA
abundance: NA
v_gene: TRBV6-1
CDR3nt: TGTGCCAGCAGGGACCTGACAAGGGGAGAGGACGAGCAGTACTTC
CDR3aa: CASRDLTRGEDEQYF

j_gene: TRBJ1-5
d_gene: NA
abundance: few
v_gene: TRBV6-4
CDR3nt: TGTGCCAGCAGTGAAAGCAGTTACAATCAGCCCCAGCATTTT
CDR3aa: CASSESSYNQPQHF

j_gene: TRBJ2-1
d_gene: NA
abundance: NA
v_gene: TRBV9
CDR3nt: TGTGCCAGCAGCCTCGCCACCTACAATGAGCAGTTCTTC
CDR3aa: CASSLATYNEQFF

j_gene: TRBJ2-1
d_gene: NA
abundance: few
v_gene: TRBV5-1
CDR3nt: TGCGCCAGCAGCCGGGACATCAATGAGCAGTTCTTC
CDR3aa: CASSRDINEQFF

j_gene: TRBJ2-2
d_gene: TRBD1
abundance: once
v_gene: TRBV6-1
CDR3nt: TGTGCCAGCAGTGTGGGACAGGGAACGGCCGGGGAGCTGTTTTTT
CDR3aa: CASSVGQGTAGELFF

j_gene: TRBJ1-1
d_gene: NA
abundance: NA
v_gene: TRBV7-9
CDR3nt: TGTGCCAGCAGCTTAGGTGGGGGGGTAGGGTCTGAAGCTTTCTTT
CDR3aa: CASSLGGGVGSEAFF

j_gene: TRBJ1-5
d_gene: NA
abundance: NA
v_gene: TRBV6-1
CDR3nt: TGTGCCAGCAGTGAACCTCCGAGGCTCCTCAATCAGCCCCAGCATTTT
CDR3aa: CASSEPPRLLNQPQHF

j_gene: TRBJ1-2
d_gene: NA
abundance: NA
v_gene: TRBV11-3
CDR3nt: TGTGCCAGCAGCTTCTCAGGTTTTAGCTACACCTTC
CDR3aa: CASSFSGFSYTF

j_gene: TRBJ2-5
d_gene: TRBD2
abundance: NA
v_gene: TRBV5-6
CDR3nt: TGTGCCCGCCGGGGGCGGGGGGGACCCCTAGAGACCCAGTACTTC
CDR3aa: CARRGRGGPLETQYF

j_gene: TRBJ1-2
d_gene: NA
abundance: NA
v_gene: TRBV9
CDR3nt: TGTGCCAGCAGCGTTGGGCGTTCCGGCTACACCTTC
CDR3aa: CASSVGRSGYTF

j_gene: TRBJ1-5
d_gene: NA
abundance: NA
v_gene: TRBV7-9
CDR3nt: TGTGCCAGCAGCTCCGCCCGGGGGTCCAATCAGCCCCAGCATTTT
CDR3aa: CASSSARGSNQPQHF

j_gene: TRBJ1-2
d_gene: NA
abundance: NA
v_gene: TRBV20-1
CDR3nt: TGCAGTGTTGCCTCGGGTGAGGGCTACACCTTC
CDR3aa: CSVASGEGYTF

j_gene: TRBJ1-2
d_gene: NA
abundance: once
v_gene: TRBV7-9
CDR3nt: TGTGCCAGCAGCAATCCGTCAGGGTATCGTTCCGGCTACACCTTC
CDR3aa: CASSNPSGYRSGYTF

j_gene: TRBJ2-3
d_gene: NA
abundance: NA
v_gene: TRBV5-1
CDR3nt: TGCGCCAGCAGCTTTTCCGTGCCTGGAACAGATACGCAGTATTTT
CDR3aa: CASSFSVPGTDTQYF

j_gene: TRBJ2-1
d_gene: NA
abundance: few
v_gene: TRBV21-1
CDR3nt: TGTGCCAGCAGCAAATGTCCCGGGACAGGTAGCTCCTACAATGAGCAGTTCTTC
CDR3aa: CASSKCPGTGSSYNEQFF

j_gene: TRBJ2-5
d_gene: NA
abundance: once
v_gene: TRBV27
CDR3nt: TGTGCCAGCAAAATGACAGGGAGGGAGACCCAGTACTTC
CDR3aa: CASKMTGRETQYF

j_gene: TRBJ2-2
d_gene: NA
abundance: NA
v_gene: TRBV4-1
CDR3nt: TGCGCCAGCAGCCAAGAAACAGCAAGGCCTGCCGGGGAGCTGTTTTTT
CDR3aa: CASSQETARPAGELFF

j_gene: TRBJ1-5
d_gene: NA
abundance: few
v_gene: TRBV18
CDR3nt: TGTGCCAGCTCACCCGACACGGCTAATCAGCCCCAGCATTTT
CDR3aa: CASSPDTANQPQHF

j_gene: TRBJ2-1
d_gene: NA
abundance: few
v_gene: TRBV5-4
CDR3nt: TGTGCCAGCAGCCTCGGGACCGGTGATTTTGGTGAGCAGTTCTTC
CDR3aa: CASSLGTGDFGEQFF

j_gene: TRBJ2-3
d_gene: NA
abundance: NA
v_gene: TRBV18
CDR3nt: TGTGCCAGCTCACCACAGGGGAGCACAGATACGCAGTATTTT
CDR3aa: CASSPQGSTDTQYF

j_gene: TRBJ1-4
d_gene: NA
abundance: NA
v_gene: TRBV7-8
CDR3nt: TGTGCCAGCAGCTCCCCTTCGGGGACGGGAAATGAAAAACTGTTTTTT
CDR3aa: CASSSPSGTGNEKLFF

j_gene: TRBJ2-3
d_gene: NA
abundance: NA
v_gene: TRBV6-1
CDR3nt: TGTGCCAGCAGTGAGGCAGATACGCAGTATTTT
CDR3aa: CASSEADTQYF

j_gene: TRBJ2-6
d_gene: NA
abundance: NA
v_gene: TRBV12-5
CDR3nt: TGTGCTAGTGGTATCGCTGGTGCAGGACAAAGTCGGGCCAACGTCCTGACTTTC
CDR3aa: CASGIAGAGQSRANVLTF

j_gene: TRBJ1-2
d_gene: NA
abundance: NA
v_gene: TRBV11-2
CDR3nt: TGTGCCAGCAGCCCCGTCGACGGAACTAACTATGGCTACACCTTC
CDR3aa: CASSPVDGTNYGYTF

j_gene: TRBJ1-2
d_gene: NA
abundance: NA
v_gene: TRBV6-4
CDR3nt: TGTGCCAGCAGAGAAAAAACTACTCATGGGGGCTACACCTTC
CDR3aa: CASREKTTHGGYTF

j_gene: TRBJ2-5
d_gene: TRBD1
abundance: NA
v_gene: TRBV30
CDR3nt: TGTGCCTGGAGTTACACCACAGGGGGCGGAGAGACCCAGTACTTC
CDR3aa: CAWSYTTGGGETQYF

j_gene: TRBJ1-1
d_gene: NA
abundance: NA
v_gene: TRBV7-9
CDR3nt: TGTGCCAGCAGCGGTATGAACACTGAAGCTTTCTTT
CDR3aa: CASSGMNTEAFF

j_gene: TRBJ1-5
d_gene: NA
abundance: NA
v_gene: TRBV7-9
CDR3nt: TGTGCCAGCAGTTTAAGAGCCCAGCCCCAGCATTTT
CDR3aa: CASSLRAQPQHF

j_gene: TRBJ1-1
d_gene: NA
abundance: NA
v_gene: TRBV12-5
CDR3nt: TGTGCTAGTGGTTTTGGGGTAAAAGAGACACCGAACACTGAAGCTTTCTTT
CDR3aa: CASGFGVKETPNTEAFF

j_gene: TRBJ1-1
d_gene: TRBD1
abundance: NA
v_gene: TRBV4-1
CDR3nt: TGCGCCAGCAGCCAAGGGTCGACAGGGGGACCTTCCCCCACTGAAGCTTTCTTT
CDR3aa: CASSQGSTGGPSPTEAFF

j_gene: TRBJ2-3
d_gene: NA
abundance: once
v_gene: TRBV19
CDR3nt: TGTGCCAGTAGTATAGTTGCGGGGGCGAGCACAGATACGCAGTATTTT
CDR3aa: CASSIVAGASTDTQYF

j_gene: TRBJ1-5
d_gene: NA
abundance: NA
v_gene: TRBV2
CDR3nt: TGTGCCAGCAGTGTGAGGGGGTCTAGCAATCAGCCCCAGCATTTT
CDR3aa: CASSVRGSSNQPQHF

j_gene: TRBJ2-2
d_gene: NA
abundance: NA
v_gene: TRBV10-3
CDR3nt: TGTGCCATCAGTGAACCGGGGGGCCGGGAGCTGTTTTTT
CDR3aa: CAISEPGGRELFF

j_gene: TRBJ1-1
d_gene: NA
abundance: once
v_gene: TRBV30
CDR3nt: TGTGCCTGGAACGTGAGGACTGAAGCTTTCTTT
CDR3aa: CAWNVRTEAFF

j_gene: TRBJ2-1
d_gene: NA
abundance: once
v_gene: TRBV19
CDR3nt: TGTGCCAGTAGTATAACTACCAACAATGAGCAGTTCTTC
CDR3aa: CASSITTNNEQFF

j_gene: TRBJ1-4
d_gene: NA
abundance: NA
v_gene: TRBV29-1
CDR3nt: TGCAGCGTCTCAACTAATGAAAAACTGTTTTTT
CDR3aa: CSVSTNEKLFF

j_gene: TRBJ1-6
d_gene: NA
abundance: few
v_gene: TRBV2
CDR3nt: TGTGCCAGCAGTCAGAGTGTGATTTCTAATTCACCCCTCCACTTT
CDR3aa: CASSQSVISNSPLHF

j_gene: TRBJ2-1
d_gene: NA
abundance: NA
v_gene: TRBV28
CDR3nt: TGTGCCAGCAGTTTAATAAGTAGTAAGGACAACAATGAGCAGTTCTTC
CDR3aa: CASSLISSKDNNEQFF

j_gene: TRBJ2-7
d_gene: TRBD2
abundance: NA
v_gene: TRBV19
CDR3nt: TGTGCCAGTAGTCTGAATAGCGGGGGGCCTCACGAGCAGTACTTC
CDR3aa: CASSLNSGGPHEQYF

j_gene: TRBJ1-5
d_gene: TRBD1
abundance: NA
v_gene: TRBV6-1
CDR3nt: TGTGCCAGCAGTGAAGGAGGGACAGGGTTTCAGCCCCAGCATTTT
CDR3aa: CASSEGGTGFQPQHF

j_gene: TRBJ1-1
d_gene: TRBD1
abundance: NA
v_gene: TRBV18
CDR3nt: TGTGCCAGCTCACCACCGGGGGGACAGGGTTTCGCTTTCTTT
CDR3aa: CASSPPGGQGFAFF

j_gene: TRBJ1-6
d_gene: NA
abundance: NA
v_gene: TRBV6-9
CDR3nt: TGTGCCAGCAGTTACGGGGACACGGTTTCACCCCTCCACTTT
CDR3aa: CASSYGDTVSPLHF

j_gene: TRBJ1-5
d_gene: NA
abundance: NA
v_gene: TRBV6-1
CDR3nt: TGTGCCAGCAGTGACTTCGAGGGGACTATTCGGAATCAGCCCCAGCATTTT
CDR3aa: CASSDFEGTIRNQPQHF

j_gene: TRBJ2-1
d_gene: TRBD2
abundance: NA
v_gene: TRBV15
CDR3nt: TGTGCCACCAGCGGACGGACTAGCACTCTGGATGAGCAGTTCTTC
CDR3aa: CATSGRTSTLDEQFF

j_gene: TRBJ2-5
d_gene: TRBD2
abundance: NA
v_gene: TRBV19
CDR3nt: TGTGCCAGTAGCAGGACTAGCGGGGGGTCACGGTTACAAGAGACCCAGTACTTC
CDR3aa: CASSRTSGGSRLQETQYF

j_gene: TRBJ1-3
d_gene: TRBD1
abundance: few
v_gene: TRBV15
CDR3nt: TGTGCCACCAGCCGCAGGATTAGGGGGCTCGATCTGCGGTCTGGAAACACCATATATTTT
CDR3aa: CATSRRIRGLDLRSGNTIYF